Listed below are T cell receptor beta chains from one sample, sequenced in a study of blood T cells in healthy people across ages. One entry per CDR3 protein results from TCRdb running MiXCR on the 5' RACE reads. In the table there are about 780,000 distinct CDR3 sequences, about 47% of which are singletons. Sample: blood. These receptors came from an elderly man in good health. CDR3s include the opening cysteine and the closing phenylalanine or tryptophan. D genes are given only for firm matches. Rows give clone size only sometimes, using once, few, many, or a class for an expanded clone.

J: TRBJ2-7
size: many
D: TRBD2
V: TRBV20-1
CDR3: CSARKSGGVNSAYEQYF
DNA: TGCAGTGCTCGAAAGTCTGGGGGGGTTAATTCCGCCTACGAGCAGTACTTC

J: TRBJ2-1
size: few
D: TRBD1
V: TRBV3-1
CDR3: CASSLPGQGSDEQFF
DNA: TGTGCCAGCAGCTTGCCGGGACAGGGCTCTGATGAGCAGTTCTTC

J: TRBJ2-1
size: few
D: TRBD2
V: TRBV5-1
CDR3: CASSSLAGAAYNEQFF
DNA: TGCGCCAGCAGCTCCCTAGCGGGGGCGGCCTACAATGAGCAGTTCTTC

J: TRBJ2-7
size: NA
D: TRBD2
V: TRBV20-1
CDR3: CSARAVTSGSYEQYF
DNA: TGCAGTGCTAGAGCCGTGACTAGCGGCTCCTACGAGCAGTACTTC

J: TRBJ2-5
size: NA
D: TRBD1
V: TRBV10-3
CDR3: CAIKGQQETQYF
DNA: TGTGCCATCAAGGGACAGCAAGAGACCCAGTACTTC

J: TRBJ2-1
size: NA
D: TRBD2
V: TRBV20-1
CDR3: CSATATSGRADEQFF
DNA: TGCAGTGCTACCGCAACTAGCGGGAGGGCAGATGAGCAGTTCTTC

J: TRBJ2-1
size: NA
D: TRBD2
V: TRBV5-5
CDR3: CASSEASGNSYNEQFF
DNA: TGTGCCAGCAGCGAGGCTAGCGGAAACTCCTACAATGAGCAGTTCTTC

J: TRBJ1-1
size: NA
D: NA
V: TRBV29-1
CDR3: CNAPTDGKHTEAFF
DNA: TGCAACGCCCCGACGGACGGAAAGCACACTGAAGCTTTCTTT

J: TRBJ1-2
size: NA
D: TRBD1
V: TRBV6-1
CDR3: CASSEAGQDYGYTF
DNA: TGTGCCAGCAGTGAAGCTGGACAGGACTATGGCTACACCTTC

J: TRBJ1-4
size: NA
D: TRBD1
V: TRBV20-1
CDR3: CSASLPPGGVSTNEKLFF
DNA: TGCAGTGCTAGCCTCCCGCCAGGGGGCGTATCGACTAATGAAAAACTGTTTTTT

J: TRBJ2-7
size: NA
D: NA
V: TRBV12-3/TRBV12-4
CDR3: CASSFDRLSYEQYF
DNA: TGTGCCAGCAGTTTCGACCGACTCTCCTACGAGCAGTACTTC

J: TRBJ2-1
size: many
D: TRBD2
V: TRBV2
CDR3: CASSEGLAVNEQFF
DNA: TGTGCCAGCAGTGAAGGGCTAGCGGTCAATGAGCAGTTCTTC

J: TRBJ2-2
size: few
D: TRBD1
V: TRBV12-3/TRBV12-4
CDR3: CASSSARGTGNTGELFF
DNA: TGTGCCAGCAGTTCCGCGAGAGGGACAGGCAACACCGGGGAGCTGTTTTTT

J: TRBJ1-5
size: NA
D: NA
V: TRBV20-1
CDR3: CSALTGDNQPQHF
DNA: TGCAGTGCCCTGACAGGCGACAATCAGCCCCAGCATTTT

J: TRBJ1-5
size: few
D: NA
V: TRBV7-3
CDR3: CASSLPGQPQHF
DNA: TGTGCCAGCAGCTTGCCGGGACAGCCCCAGCATTTT

J: TRBJ2-7
size: few
D: NA
V: TRBV9
CDR3: CASSVAGDGYEQYF
DNA: TGTGCCAGCAGCGTAGCGGGGGATGGCTACGAGCAGTACTTC

J: TRBJ2-1
size: few
D: TRBD2
V: TRBV11-2
CDR3: CASSLGRPSGSLSYNEQFF
DNA: TGTGCCAGCAGCTTAGGCCGGCCTAGCGGGAGTCTCTCCTACAATGAGCAGTTCTTC

J: TRBJ2-1
size: few
D: TRBD1
V: TRBV5-1
CDR3: CASSLAQGYHEQFF
DNA: TGCGCCAGCAGCCTAGCACAGGGGTACCACGAGCAGTTCTTC

J: TRBJ2-1
size: NA
D: NA
V: TRBV21-1
CDR3: CASSKDSRLAGDYGNEQFF
DNA: TGTGCCAGCAGCAAAGATTCGAGACTAGCGGGAGATTATGGCAATGAGCAGTTCTTC

J: TRBJ2-1
size: NA
D: TRBD2
V: TRBV4-1
CDR3: CASSRPSGRSNEQFF
DNA: TGCGCCAGCAGCCGGCCTAGCGGGAGAAGCAATGAGCAGTTCTTC

J: TRBJ2-1
size: few
D: NA
V: TRBV7-3
CDR3: CASSVHGTTLEQFF
DNA: TGTGCCAGCAGCGTACACGGGACAACCCTTGAGCAGTTCTTC

J: TRBJ1-2
size: NA
D: NA
V: TRBV2
CDR3: CASSEVGGADYGYTF
DNA: TGTGCCAGCAGTGAAGTAGGGGGGGCCGACTATGGCTACACCTTC